This passage covers 11 T cell receptor beta chains from one sample sequenced in a study of T cells in localized non-small cell lung cancer. Libraries were prepared by immunoSEQ multiplex PCR; TCRdb keeps only in-frame clonotypes and omits some of them. The sample yields about 77,000 clones, approximately 90% seen once. Material: peripheral blood, obtained before any cancer treatment. Source of these receptors: a woman between 35 and 70 years old with stage I squamous cell lung carcinoma.

The J gene is TRBJ1-6, the V gene TRBV6-5; D gene ambiguous. Germline CDR1 is MNHEY and CDR2 is SVGAGI. Trimming removed 2 bases from V and 7 bases from J, with 12 bases in between. The CDR3 is made up of 15 amino acids. The CDR3 loop is CASSYERQQNSPLHF. DNA for the CDR3: TGTGCCAGCAGTTACGAAAGACAACAAAATTCACCCCTCCACTTT.

This chain connects TRBV27 to TRBJ1-1, with D perhaps matching TRBD1 (5 bases). V dropped 6 bases and J dropped 5 bases, with 13 bases sitting between them. In germline, CDR1 is MNHEY, CDR2 SMNVEV (reference sequence). This CDR3 comprises 13 residues. In DNA, the CDR3 is TGTGCCAGCAGAGACAGTTGGAAAACTGAAGCTTTCTTT. It codes for CASRDSWKTEAFF.

The chain has TRBV5-1 and TRBJ2-1; no definite D call. The CDR3 is 15 amino acids. Germline V gene lookup returns CDR1 SGHRS and CDR2 YFSETQ. The V end was cut by 0 bases, the J end by 7 bases, with 14 bases between. CDR3 sequence reads: CASSLDGLGLNEQFF. The CDR3 DNA sequence: TGCGCCAGCAGCTTGGATGGGCTCGGGTTAAATGAGCAGTTCTTC.

The rearrangement uses TRBV2 and TRBJ1-1; 10 nucleotides agree with TRBD1. Trimming at V came to 2 bases and at J to 5 bases, leaving 8 bases not matched to a gene. Germline V lookup: CDR1 SNHLY, CDR2 FYNNEI. This CDR3 contains 16 residues. CDR3 sequence reads: CASSEPGQGLGTEAFF. CDR3 bases: TGTGCCAGCAGTGAACCGGGACAGGGGTTGGGGACTGAAGCTTTCTTT.

The chain links TRBV30 to TRBJ1-3; possible D gene TRBD1, 6 bases. Germline V gene data show CDR1 as GTSNPN and CDR2 as SVGIG (reference sequence). The CDR3 consists of 16 residues. Trimming pared 1 base from V and 4 bases from J, leaving 17 bases between. The CDR3 region is CAWSGTVGLRGNTIYF. For the CDR3, the DNA is TGTGCCTGGAGTGGGACAGTGGGGCTTAGGGGAAACACCATATATTTT.

The chain carries TRBV11-2 and TRBJ2-3; 7 bases align to TRBD2. Germline lookup yields CDR1 SGHAT and CDR2 FQNNGV. The CDR3 covers 14 residues. The V and J ends lost 2 bases and 2 bases, in that order; junction bases with no gene match: 1. The CDR3 DNA is TGTGCCAGCAGCTTACTAGCGGCCACAGATACGCAGTATTTT. Amino acids: CASSLLAATDTQYF.

The chain joins TRBV10-2 to TRBJ1-2; 10 positions match TRBD1. This CDR3 spans 15 amino acids. V gave up 8 bases and J gave up 4 bases; unmatched junction bases: 10. CDR1 is WSHSY, CDR2 SAAADI, per germline. Written as DNA, the CDR3 is TGCGCCAGCCGAAATGGACAGGGGGGTGGCTATGGCTACACCTTC. This codes for CASRNGQGGGYGYTF.

This clone turned up a few times. The chain combines TRBV10-3 with TRBJ1-2; tentative D call: TRBD1 (6 bases). Trimming removed 2 bases from V and 6 bases from J, with 10 bases in between. Per germline, CDR1 ENHRY and CDR2 SYGVKD. The CDR3 covers 13 residues. CDR3 amino acids: CAISEHREDGYTF. The CDR3 DNA is TGTGCCATCAGTGAGCACAGGGAAGATGGCTACACCTTC.

This clone was seen just once. The genes are TRBV7-9 and TRBJ1-4; 9 positions match TRBD1. Per the germline V gene, CDR1 is SEHNR and CDR2 is FQNEAQ (reference sequence). V shed 6 bases and J 8 bases; nucleotides not matched to a gene: 7. This CDR3 is 14 amino acids long. The CDR3 is CASRRTGVDEKLFF. CDR3 coding DNA: TGTGCCAGCAGGAGGACAGGGGTTGACGAAAAACTGTTTTTT.

The genes are TRBV4-1 and TRBJ2-2; 9 positions agree with TRBD1. The junction had 5 bases not matched to a gene; V was cut back by 4 bases and J by 5 bases. CDR3 length: 15 amino acids. In germline, CDR1 is MGHRA, CDR2 YSYEKL. CDR3 coding DNA: TGCGCCAGCAGCCGGGACAGGGAAAGGACCGGGGAGCTGTTTTTT. The encoded protein is CASSRDRERTGELFF.

This chain joins TRBV5-6 and TRBJ1-2; TRBD1 is a possible D gene (5 bases). This CDR3 spans 15 amino acids. The V gene lost 0 bases and the J gene lost 2 bases, with 11 bases spanning the gap. CDR1 SGHDT and CDR2 YYEEEE come from the germline V gene. The DNA of the CDR3 is TGTGCCAGCAGCTTGGGGCAGGGAGGGAACTATGGCTACACCTTC. Amino acid sequence: CASSLGQGGNYGYTF.